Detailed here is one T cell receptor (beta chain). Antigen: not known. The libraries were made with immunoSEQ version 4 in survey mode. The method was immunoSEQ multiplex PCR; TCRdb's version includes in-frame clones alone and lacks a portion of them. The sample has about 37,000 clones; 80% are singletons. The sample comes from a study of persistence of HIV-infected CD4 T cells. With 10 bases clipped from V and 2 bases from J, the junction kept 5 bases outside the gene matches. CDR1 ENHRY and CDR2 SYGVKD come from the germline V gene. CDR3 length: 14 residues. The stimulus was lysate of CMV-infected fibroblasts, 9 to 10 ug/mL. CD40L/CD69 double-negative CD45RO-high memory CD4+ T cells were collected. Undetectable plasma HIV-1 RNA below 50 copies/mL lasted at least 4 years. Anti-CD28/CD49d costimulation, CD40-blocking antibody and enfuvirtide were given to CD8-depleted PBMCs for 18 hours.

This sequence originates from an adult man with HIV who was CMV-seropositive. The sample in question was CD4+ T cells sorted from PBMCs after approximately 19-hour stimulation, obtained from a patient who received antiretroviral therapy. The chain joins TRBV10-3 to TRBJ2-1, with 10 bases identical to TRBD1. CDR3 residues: CASAGTGAYNEQFF. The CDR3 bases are TGTGCCAGCGCCGGGACAGGGGCCTACAATGAGCAGTTCTTC.